The clone carrying this T cell receptor (beta chain) was observed many times. The antigen remains unidentified. This entry comes from a study of glioma-infiltrating T cells. Regarding the study as a whole: Tissue and blood shared very few CDR3 sequences. Tissue-blood divergence was below expectation in non-neoplastic patients, above in gliomas.

Using RNA template, CDR3s of TCR alpha and beta were amplified with iRepertoire arm-PCR. One-step reverse transcription and amplification started from roughly 100-400 ng of tissue mRNA or PBMC total RNA. Via MiXCR, TCRdb re-called the multiplex PCR reads, giving one row per CDR3 protein. The sample lists around 180,000 distinct CDR3 sequences, about 46% occurring once. The CDR3 sequence is 15 residues long. The germline CDR1 and CDR2 sequences are SNHLY and FYNNEI. The V gene lost 4 bases and the J gene lost 0 bases, with 13 bases spanning the gap. The sequence derives from a human donor with low-grade glioma or glioblastoma, undergoing nonglioma brain surgery, or in good health (not recorded which). The V call is TRBV2, the J call TRBJ2-7, with D perhaps given as TRBD1 or TRBD2 (5 bases each). Material: glioma tissue, nonneoplastic brain tissue, or PBMCs (not recorded which). CDR3 residues: CASSGGWGSSYEQYF. The CDR3 DNA is TGTGCCAGCAGTGGTGGGTGGGGGAGCTCCTACGAGCAGTACTTC. Combining the CDR3 with reference TRBV2 and TRBJ2-7 gives the whole variable domain EPEVTQTPSHQVTQMGQEVILRCVPISNHLYFYWYRQILGQKVEFLVSFYNNEISEKSEIFDDQFSVERPDGSNFTLKIRSTKLEDSAMYFCASSGGWGSSYEQYFGPGTRLTVT.